The 13 T cell receptor beta chains reported below all come from one sample, sequenced in a study of T cells in Graves' hyperthyroidism and ophthalmopathy. TCR beta CDR3 region amplification was performed from RNA transcripts. First-round RT-PCR targeting the TCR CDR3 was performed with the HTBI primer set. TCRdb passed the multiplex PCR reads through MiXCR, listing each CDR3 protein once. Of about 600,000 distinct CDR3 sequences listed, 12% to 15% are singletons. The sequencing input was blood. These receptors were taken from a woman between 18 and 30 years old with Graves' ophthalmopathy.

This clonotype was picked up many times. The genes are TRBV11-3 and TRBJ2-5, with 8 bases lining up with TRBD1. The germline CDR1 and CDR2 sequences are SGHNT and YENEEA. This CDR3 contains 17 residues. Unmatched junction bases numbered 10, after V lost 1 base and J lost 3 bases. CDR3 in amino acids: CASSLGTGSLEEETQYF. The CDR3 nucleotides are TGTGCCAGCAGCTTAGGGACAGGGTCATTAGAGGAAGAGACCCAGTACTTC.

V is TRBV19 and J is TRBJ2-6; the D is unclear. Germline V gene data show CDR1 as LNHDA and CDR2 as SQIVND (reference sequence). This CDR3 region has 14 residues. Deletions cut 4 bases from V and 1 base from J, with 5 bases between. The CDR3: CASSKRSGANVLTF. The CDR3 DNA reads as TGTGCCAGTAGTAAACGTTCTGGGGCCAACGTCCTGACTTTC.

Remarks on this clonotype: A single base separates this from a much larger clone, so it may be a read error. The rearrangement joins TRBV7-2 to TRBJ2-7, with D perhaps matching TRBD1 or TRBD2 (6 bases each). Trimming took off 4 bases at V and 2 bases at J, with 18 bases between the two ends. Germline lookup yields CDR1 SGHTA and CDR2 FQGNSA. The CDR3 runs to 16 residues. The CDR3 DNA sequence: TGTGCCAGCAGCTCCAGGGGAGGTAGGAGAGCCTACGAGCAGTACTTC. It codes for CASSSRGGRRAYEQYF. Together with reference TRBV7-2 and TRBJ2-7, the CDR3 gives the full variable domain: GAGVSQSPSNKVTEKGKDVELRCDPISGHTALYWYRQSLGQGLEFLIYFQGNSAPDKSGLPSDRFSAERTGGSVSTLTIQRTQQEDSAVYLCASSSRGGRRAYEQYFGPGTRLTVT.

The gene calls are TRBV4-2 and TRBJ1-5; tentatively, D is TRBD1 (6 bases). CDR3 length: 16 amino acids. Germline V gives CDR1 LGHNA, CDR2 YNFKEQ. The germline V and J ends were trimmed by 0 bases and 4 bases, with 13 bases remaining between them. The CDR3 here is CASSQEEGGGNQPQHF. CDR3 sequence (DNA): TGTGCCAGCAGCCAAGAAGAGGGGGGGGGAAATCAGCCCCAGCATTTT.

This clonotype was seen repeatedly, ten times or more. The chain employs TRBV20-1 and TRBJ2-2; the match to TRBD1 covers 9 bases. Germline loops: CDR1 DFQATT, CDR2 SNEGSKA (reference sequence). The CDR3 spans 14 residues. Trimming at V came to 7 bases and at J to 7 bases, leaving 10 bases not matched to a gene. This CDR3 is CSVPPGQGHGELFF. The CDR3 DNA reads as TGCAGTGTCCCTCCGGGACAGGGTCACGGGGAGCTGTTTTTT.

This clonotype has at least ten counts. This chain joins TRBV28 and TRBJ1-1; weak D call: TRBD1 (6 bases). CDR1 MDHEN and CDR2 SYDVKM come from the germline V gene. With 5 bases removed from V and 3 bases from J, the gap between germline ends came to 13 bases. The CDR3 sequence is 14 residues long. The CDR3 region has the DNA TGTGCCAGCAGTCCGTCTGGGGGCGACACTGAAGCTTTCTTT. Amino acids: CASSPSGGDTEAFF.

V usage is TRBV12-5 and J usage is TRBJ2-6, with D unclear. The CDR3 totals 18 residues. V was pared by 0 bases and J by 0 bases, with 12 bases between. From germline, CDR1 is LGHNT and CDR2 FRNRAP. The CDR3 DNA sequence: TGTGCTAGTGGTTTGGTAGTTAGGAGCGCCTCTGGGGCCAACGTCCTGACTTTC. It translates to CASGLVVRSASGANVLTF.

The chain employs TRBV19 and TRBJ2-1, with TRBD2 identical over 12 bases. There are 15 residues in the CDR3. Trimming cost V 1 base and J 10 bases; bases outside gene matches: 5. The germline V gene encodes CDR1 LNHDA and CDR2 SQIVND (reference sequence). The CDR3 protein is CASSIGLAGAGEQFF. The DNA of the CDR3 is TGTGCCAGTAGTATAGGACTAGCGGGAGCGGGCGAGCAGTTCTTC. Variable domain in full (rest from reference TRBV19 and TRBJ2-1): DGGITQSPKYLFRKEGQNVTLSCEQNLNHDAMYWYRQDPGQGLRLIYYSQIVNDFQKGDIAEGYSVSREKKESFPLTVTSAQKNPTAFYLCASSIGLAGAGEQFFGPGTRLTVL.

This chain links TRBV4-1 with TRBJ1-2; 7 bases match TRBD1. The J segment lost 5 bases and the V segment lost 2 bases, leaving 11 bases of the junction unmatched. Germline V gene sequence: CDR1 MGHRA, CDR2 YSYEKL. The CDR3 runs 16 residues. CDR3 sequence (DNA): TGCGCCAGCAGCCAAACCGGGACAGTCAGAGTTTATGGCTACACCTTC. This translates into CASSQTGTVRVYGYTF.

In DNA, the CDR3 is TGCAGTGCTAGCACCCGGAGACGGGACGGGGCCGACAATGAGCAGTTCTTC. Translating gives CSASTRRRDGADNEQFF. The V gene is TRBV20-1, the J gene TRBJ2-1; D may match TRBD1 or TRBD2 (5 bases each). Germline CDR1 is DFQATT and CDR2 is SNEGSKA (reference sequence). V shed 3 bases and J shed 5 bases, with 23 bases lying between them. This CDR3 contains 17 residues.

This chain connects TRBV12-3 or TRBV12-4 to TRBJ1-1, with 7 bases that match TRBD1. The CDR3 has 14 residues. The J segment lost 3 bases and the V segment lost 7 bases, leaving 8 bases of the junction unmatched. The CDR3 coding sequence is TGTGCCAGCACCCCGGGACAGCATGACACTGAAGCTTTCTTT. Its protein product is CASTPGQHDTEAFF.

This clonotype has at least ten counts. The CDR3 spells CASSVKTGPMNTEAFF. The CDR3 DNA is TGTGCCAGCAGCGTTAAGACAGGACCTATGAACACTGAAGCTTTCTTT. The rearrangement joins TRBV11-3 to TRBJ1-1, with a weak D call TRBD1 (6 bases). Trimming cost V 5 bases and J 0 bases, with 16 bases left between them. Germline V gene lookup returns CDR1 SGHNT and CDR2 YENEEA. The CDR3 is 16 residues long.

This clonotype showed up many times. V and J are TRBV11-2 and TRBJ2-3; D gene ambiguous. Germline V lookup: CDR1 SGHAT, CDR2 FQNNGV. V lost 1 base and J lost 0, with 8 bases in between. This CDR3 spans 15 amino acids. The CDR3 sequence is CASSLVPRSTDTQYF. The CDR3 region has the DNA TGTGCCAGCAGCTTAGTACCTCGGAGCACAGATACGCAGTATTTT.